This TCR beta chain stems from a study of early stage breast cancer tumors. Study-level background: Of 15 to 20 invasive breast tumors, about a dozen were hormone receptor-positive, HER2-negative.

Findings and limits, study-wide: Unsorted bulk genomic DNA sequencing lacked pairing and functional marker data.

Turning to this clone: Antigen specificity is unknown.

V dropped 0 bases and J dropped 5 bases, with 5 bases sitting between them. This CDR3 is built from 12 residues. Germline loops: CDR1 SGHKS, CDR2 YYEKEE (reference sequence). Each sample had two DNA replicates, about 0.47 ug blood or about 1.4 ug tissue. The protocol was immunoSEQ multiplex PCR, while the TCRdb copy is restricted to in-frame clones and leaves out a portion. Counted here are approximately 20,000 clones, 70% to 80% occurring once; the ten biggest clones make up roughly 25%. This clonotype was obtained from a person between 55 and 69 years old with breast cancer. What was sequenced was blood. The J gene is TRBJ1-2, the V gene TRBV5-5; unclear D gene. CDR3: CASSLEVYGYTF. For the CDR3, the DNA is TGTGCCAGCAGCTTGGAGGTTTATGGCTACACCTTC.